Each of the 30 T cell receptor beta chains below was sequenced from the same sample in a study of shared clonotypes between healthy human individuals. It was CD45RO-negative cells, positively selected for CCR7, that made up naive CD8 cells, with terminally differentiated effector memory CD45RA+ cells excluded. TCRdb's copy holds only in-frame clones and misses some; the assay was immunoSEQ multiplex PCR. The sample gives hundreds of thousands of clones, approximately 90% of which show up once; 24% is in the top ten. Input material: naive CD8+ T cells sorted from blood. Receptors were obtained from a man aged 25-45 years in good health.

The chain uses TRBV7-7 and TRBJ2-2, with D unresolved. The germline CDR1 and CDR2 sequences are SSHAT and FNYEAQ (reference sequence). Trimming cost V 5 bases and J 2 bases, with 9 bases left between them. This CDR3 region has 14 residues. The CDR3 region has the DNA TGTGCCAGCAGCCCCCTACCTAACACCGGGGAGCTGTTTTTT. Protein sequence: CASSPLPNTGELFF. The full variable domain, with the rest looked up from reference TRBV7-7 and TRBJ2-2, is GAGVSQSPRYKVTKRGQDVTLRCDPISSHATLYWYQQALGQGPEFLTYFNYEAQPDKSGLPSDRFSAERPEGSISTLTIQRTEQRDSAMYRCASSPLPNTGELFFGEGSRLTVL.

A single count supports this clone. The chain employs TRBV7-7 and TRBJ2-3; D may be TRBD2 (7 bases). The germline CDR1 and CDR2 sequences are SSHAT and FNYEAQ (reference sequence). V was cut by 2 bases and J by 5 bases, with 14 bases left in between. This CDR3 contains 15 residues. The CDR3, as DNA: TGTGCCAGCAGCTTAACGGGGGGCCTTAAAGATACGCAGTATTTT. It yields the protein CASSLTGGLKDTQYF. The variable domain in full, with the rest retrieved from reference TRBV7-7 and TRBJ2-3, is GAGVSQSPRYKVTKRGQDVTLRCDPISSHATLYWYQQALGQGPEFLTYFNYEAQPDKSGLPSDRFSAERPEGSISTLTIQRTEQRDSAMYRCASSLTGGLKDTQYFGPGTRLTVL.

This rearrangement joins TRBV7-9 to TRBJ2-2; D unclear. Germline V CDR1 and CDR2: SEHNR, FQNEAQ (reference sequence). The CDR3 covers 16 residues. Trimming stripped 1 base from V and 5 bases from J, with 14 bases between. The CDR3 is CASSLVRNLGTGELFF. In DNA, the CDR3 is TGTGCCAGCAGCTTAGTAAGGAACCTCGGGACCGGGGAGCTGTTTTTT.

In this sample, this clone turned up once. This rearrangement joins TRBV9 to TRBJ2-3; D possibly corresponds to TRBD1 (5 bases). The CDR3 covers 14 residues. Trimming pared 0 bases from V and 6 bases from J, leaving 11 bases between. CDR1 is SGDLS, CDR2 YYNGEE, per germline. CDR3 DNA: TGTGCCAGCAGCGTAGGGGGCGGATGGGATACGCAGTATTTT. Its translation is CASSVGGGWDTQYF.

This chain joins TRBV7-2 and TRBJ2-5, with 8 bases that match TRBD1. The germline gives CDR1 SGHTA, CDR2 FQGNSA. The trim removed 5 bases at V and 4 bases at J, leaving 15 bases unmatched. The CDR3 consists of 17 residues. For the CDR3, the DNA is TGTGCCAGCAGCGCCAGTTCTGACAGGACAGGGTTAGAGACCCAGTACTTC. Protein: CASSASSDRTGLETQYF. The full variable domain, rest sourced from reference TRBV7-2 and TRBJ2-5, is GAGVSQSPSNKVTEKGKDVELRCDPISGHTALYWYRQSLGQGLEFLIYFQGNSAPDKSGLPSDRFSAERTGGSVSTLTIQRTQQEDSAVYLCASSASSDRTGLETQYFGPGTRLLVL.

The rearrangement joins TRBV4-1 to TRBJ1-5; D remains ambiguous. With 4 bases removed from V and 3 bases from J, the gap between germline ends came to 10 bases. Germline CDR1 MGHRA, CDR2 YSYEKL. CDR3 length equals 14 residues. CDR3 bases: TGCGCCAGCAGCCCCTACTTATCCAATCAGCCCCAGCATTTT. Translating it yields CASSPYLSNQPQHF.

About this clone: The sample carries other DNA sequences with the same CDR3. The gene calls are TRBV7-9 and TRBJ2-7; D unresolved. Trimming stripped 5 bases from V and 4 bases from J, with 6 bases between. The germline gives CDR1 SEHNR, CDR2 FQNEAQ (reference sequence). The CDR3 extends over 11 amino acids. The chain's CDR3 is CASSTNYEQYF. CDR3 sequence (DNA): TGTGCCAGCAGCACCAATTACGAGCAGTACTTC.

The CDR3 coding sequence is TGTGCCAGCAGCCCCGGGGACGGCGGGAGGGCCTCCTACGAGCAGTACTTC. Protein product: CASSPGDGGRASYEQYF. The gene calls are TRBV7-9 and TRBJ2-7; 9 bases line up with TRBD2. Trimming took 5 bases from V and 0 from J; bases not matched to a gene: 11. This CDR3 has 17 residues. Germline CDR1 SEHNR, CDR2 FQNEAQ (reference sequence).

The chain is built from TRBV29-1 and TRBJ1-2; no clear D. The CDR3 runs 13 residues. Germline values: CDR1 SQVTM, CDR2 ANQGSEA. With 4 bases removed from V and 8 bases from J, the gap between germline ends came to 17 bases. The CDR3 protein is CSVAGNLPGGYTF. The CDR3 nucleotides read TGCAGCGTTGCTGGCAACCTCCCAGGAGGCTACACCTTC.

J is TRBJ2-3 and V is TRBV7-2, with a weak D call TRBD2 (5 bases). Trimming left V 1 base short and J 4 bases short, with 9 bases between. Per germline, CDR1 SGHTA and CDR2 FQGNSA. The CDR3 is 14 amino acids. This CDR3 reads CASSLGGYPDTQYF. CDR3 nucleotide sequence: TGTGCCAGCAGCTTAGGAGGGTATCCAGATACGCAGTATTTT.

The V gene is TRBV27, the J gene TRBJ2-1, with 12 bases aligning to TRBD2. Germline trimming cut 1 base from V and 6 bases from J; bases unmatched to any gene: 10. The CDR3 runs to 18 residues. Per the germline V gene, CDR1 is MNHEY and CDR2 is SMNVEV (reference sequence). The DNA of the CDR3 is TGTGCCAGCAGTTTATACCCCCCTCTAGCGGGAGGGCCCAATGAGCAGTTCTTC. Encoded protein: CASSLYPPLAGGPNEQFF.

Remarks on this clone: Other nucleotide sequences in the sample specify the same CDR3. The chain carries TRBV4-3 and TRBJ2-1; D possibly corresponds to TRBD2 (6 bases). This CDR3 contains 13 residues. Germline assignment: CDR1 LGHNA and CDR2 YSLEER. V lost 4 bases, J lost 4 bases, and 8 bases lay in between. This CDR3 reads CASSLGSYNEQFF. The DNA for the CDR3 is TGCGCCAGCAGCCTCGGGAGTTACAATGAGCAGTTCTTC.

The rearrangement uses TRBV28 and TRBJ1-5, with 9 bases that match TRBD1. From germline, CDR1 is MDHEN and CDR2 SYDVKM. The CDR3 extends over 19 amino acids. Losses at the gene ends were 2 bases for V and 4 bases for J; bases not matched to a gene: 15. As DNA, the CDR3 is TGTGCCAGCAGTTTAGACCCCGGGACAGGGAGTCTTTTAAATCAGCCCCAGCATTTT. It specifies CASSLDPGTGSLLNQPQHF.

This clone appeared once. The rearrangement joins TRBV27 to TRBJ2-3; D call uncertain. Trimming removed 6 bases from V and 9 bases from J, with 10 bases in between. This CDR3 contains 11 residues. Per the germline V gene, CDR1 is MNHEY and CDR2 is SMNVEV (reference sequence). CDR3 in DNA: TGTGCCAGCAGCCCAGGAGAGACGCAGTATTTT. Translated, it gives CASSPGETQYF.

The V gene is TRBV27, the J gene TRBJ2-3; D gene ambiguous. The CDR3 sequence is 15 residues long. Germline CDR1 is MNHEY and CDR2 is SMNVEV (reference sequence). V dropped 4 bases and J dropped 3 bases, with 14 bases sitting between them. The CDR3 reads CASSSAQLVTDTQYF. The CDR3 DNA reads TGTGCCAGCAGTTCAGCCCAGCTAGTGACAGATACGCAGTATTTT.

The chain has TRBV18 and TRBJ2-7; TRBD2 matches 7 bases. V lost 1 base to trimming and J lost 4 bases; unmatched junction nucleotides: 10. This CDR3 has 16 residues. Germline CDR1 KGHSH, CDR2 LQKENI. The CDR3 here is CASSPRSAGEEYEQYF. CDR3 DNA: TGTGCCAGCTCACCACGAAGTGCGGGAGAGGAGTACGAGCAGTACTTC.

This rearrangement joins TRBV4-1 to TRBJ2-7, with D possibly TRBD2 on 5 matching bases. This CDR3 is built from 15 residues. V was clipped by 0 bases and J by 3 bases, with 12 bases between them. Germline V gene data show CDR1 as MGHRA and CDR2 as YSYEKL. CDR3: CASSQEPSLGYEQYF. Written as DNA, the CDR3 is TGCGCCAGCAGCCAAGAGCCTAGCCTTGGCTACGAGCAGTACTTC.

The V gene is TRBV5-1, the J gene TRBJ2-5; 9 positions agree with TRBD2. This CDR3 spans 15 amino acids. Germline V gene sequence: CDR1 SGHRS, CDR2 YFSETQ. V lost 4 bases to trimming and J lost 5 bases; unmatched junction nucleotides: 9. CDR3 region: CASSVRFSGSETQYF. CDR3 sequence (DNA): TGCGCCAGCAGCGTCAGATTTAGCGGGAGTGAGACCCAGTACTTC.

CDR3 nucleotides: TGTGCCAGCAGTTACTCGAATTCCCCTCTTGGCGAGCAGTACTTC. Amino acid sequence: CASSYSNSPLGEQYF. V and J are TRBV6-5 and TRBJ2-7; the D is unclear. V lost 0 bases to trimming and J lost 6 bases, with 15 bases between them. The germline V gene has CDR1 MNHEY and CDR2 SVGAGI. The CDR3 totals 15 residues.

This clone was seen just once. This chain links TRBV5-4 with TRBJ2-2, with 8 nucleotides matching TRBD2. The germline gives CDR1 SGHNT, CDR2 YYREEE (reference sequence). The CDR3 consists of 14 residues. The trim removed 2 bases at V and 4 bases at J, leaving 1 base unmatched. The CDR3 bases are TGTGCCAGCAGCTTAGCGGGAGTCACCGGGGAGCTGTTTTTT. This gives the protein CASSLAGVTGELFF.

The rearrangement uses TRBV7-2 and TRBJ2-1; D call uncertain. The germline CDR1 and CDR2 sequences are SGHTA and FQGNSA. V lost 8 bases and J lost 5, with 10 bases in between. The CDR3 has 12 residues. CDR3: CASPGPHNEQFF. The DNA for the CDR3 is TGTGCCAGCCCCGGGCCCCACAATGAGCAGTTCTTC.

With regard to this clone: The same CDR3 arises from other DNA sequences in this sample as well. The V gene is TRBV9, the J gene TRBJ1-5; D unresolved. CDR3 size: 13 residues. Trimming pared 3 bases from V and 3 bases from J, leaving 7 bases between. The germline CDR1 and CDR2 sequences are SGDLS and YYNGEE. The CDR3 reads CASSAGFNQPQHF. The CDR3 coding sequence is TGTGCCAGCAGCGCCGGCTTCAATCAGCCCCAGCATTTT.

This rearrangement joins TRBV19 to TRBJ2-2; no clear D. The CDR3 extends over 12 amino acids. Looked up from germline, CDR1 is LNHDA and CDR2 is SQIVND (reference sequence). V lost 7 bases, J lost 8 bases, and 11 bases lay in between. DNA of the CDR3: TGTGCCAGTACCATACAAACGGGGGAGCTGTTTTTT. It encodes CASTIQTGELFF.

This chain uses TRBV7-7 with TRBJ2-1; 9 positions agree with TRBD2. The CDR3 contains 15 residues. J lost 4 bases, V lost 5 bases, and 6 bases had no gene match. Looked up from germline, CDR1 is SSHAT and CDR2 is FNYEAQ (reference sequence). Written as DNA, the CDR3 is TGTGCCAGCAGCCCCCTGGCGGGAGGGTACAATGAGCAGTTCTTC. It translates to CASSPLAGGYNEQFF.

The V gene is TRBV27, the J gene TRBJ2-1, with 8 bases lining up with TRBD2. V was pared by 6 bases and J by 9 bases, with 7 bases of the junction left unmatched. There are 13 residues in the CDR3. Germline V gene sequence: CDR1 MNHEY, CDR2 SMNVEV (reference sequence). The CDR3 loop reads CASSLGRAGEQFF. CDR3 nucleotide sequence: TGTGCCAGCAGCCTCGGGAGGGCCGGTGAGCAGTTCTTC.

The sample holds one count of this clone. The DNA for the CDR3 is TGTGCCATCACTGATTCCAGGTTCTCTGGAAACACCATATATTTT. This gives the protein CAITDSRFSGNTIYF. The chain recombines TRBV28 with TRBJ1-3, with no clear D. There are 15 residues in the CDR3. Germline V CDR1 and CDR2: MDHEN, SYDVKM. Trimming shortened V by 10 bases and J by 0 bases, and 16 bases separated the two germline ends.

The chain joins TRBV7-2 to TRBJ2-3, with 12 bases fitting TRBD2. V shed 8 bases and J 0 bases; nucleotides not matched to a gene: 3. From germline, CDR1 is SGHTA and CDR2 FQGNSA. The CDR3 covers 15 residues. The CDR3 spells CASGGLAGSTDTQYF. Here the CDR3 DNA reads TGTGCCAGCGGCGGACTAGCGGGGAGCACAGATACGCAGTATTTT.

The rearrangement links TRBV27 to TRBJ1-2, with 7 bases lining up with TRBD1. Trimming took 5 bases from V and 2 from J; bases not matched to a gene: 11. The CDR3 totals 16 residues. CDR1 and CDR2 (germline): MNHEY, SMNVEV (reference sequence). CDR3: CASSRLPQGDNYGYTF. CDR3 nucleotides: TGTGCCAGCAGTCGCCTCCCCCAGGGGGACAACTATGGCTACACCTTC.

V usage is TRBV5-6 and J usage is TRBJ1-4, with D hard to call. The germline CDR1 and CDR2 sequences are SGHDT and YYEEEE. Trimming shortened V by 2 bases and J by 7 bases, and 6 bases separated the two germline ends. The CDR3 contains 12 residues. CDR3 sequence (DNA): TGTGCCAGCAGCTTTGGGGTTGAAAAACTGTTTTTT. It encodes CASSFGVEKLFF.

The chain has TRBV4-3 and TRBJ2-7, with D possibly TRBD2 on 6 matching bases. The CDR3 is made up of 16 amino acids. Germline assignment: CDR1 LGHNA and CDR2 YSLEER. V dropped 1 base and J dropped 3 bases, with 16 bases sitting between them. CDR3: CASSQGVGGLGYEQYF. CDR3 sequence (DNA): TGCGCCAGCAGCCAAGGTGTTGGGGGGTTAGGCTACGAGCAGTACTTC.